The rows below give T cell receptor beta chains drawn from one sample of a study of cytomegalovirus exposure and HLA in healthy donors. Clones were sequenced by immunoSEQ multiplex PCR, and TCRdb holds only the in-frame ones, with some missing. The sample has about 150,000 clones, nearly 80% seen once. Material for sequencing was PBMCs. These receptors were taken from a man between 35 and 55 years old in good health and CMV-seropositive. Both conserved end residues are part of each CDR3. A D gene is named only where the DNA matches it firmly. Clone size is stated in some rows and not others, as once, few, many or a class when expanded.

TGTGCCAGTAGTGTGGGGCAGGGGGCTGAAGCTTTCTTT,CASSVGQGAEAFF,TRBJ1-1,TRBV19,NA,TRBD1
TGTGCCAGCAGCTTGATGGGACTAGCGGGAGGAGAGACCCAGTACTTC,CASSLMGLAGGETQYF,TRBJ2-5,TRBV7-9,once,TRBD2
TGCGCCAGCAGCCAAGAAAGCAGGGGACTAGCGGGAGTCAATGAGCAGTTCTTC,CASSQESRGLAGVNEQFF,TRBJ2-1,TRBV4-3,NA,TRBD2
TGTGCCAGCAGTTACGACAGGGCATGGGGGAACACTGAAGCTTTCTTT,CASSYDRAWGNTEAFF,TRBJ1-1,TRBV6-6,NA,TRBD1
TGTGCCAGCAGCTATGGAATCGACAGGGACACTGAAGCTTTCTTT,CASSYGIDRDTEAFF,TRBJ1-1,TRBV7-2,once,TRBD1
TGCGCCAGCAGCCAACGCTCCCGGGAGGGAGGGGGGGCTGATACGCAGTATTTT,CASSQRSREGGGADTQYF,TRBJ2-3,TRBV4-1,NA,TRBD2
TGTGCCAGCACCCCGACAGGGACAGCGAACACCGGGGAGCTGTTTTTT,CASTPTGTANTGELFF,TRBJ2-2,TRBV11-2,NA,TRBD1
TGTGCCAGCATGACCCCCGGGACACCCTACGAGCAGTACTTC,CASMTPGTPYEQYF,TRBJ2-7,TRBV2,NA,NA
TGTGCCAGCAGCGTAGCCTCTAGCTCCTACAATGAGCAGTTCTTC,CASSVASSSYNEQFF,TRBJ2-1,TRBV9,NA,NA
TGTGCCAGCAGCAGGGGACTTTACAATGAGCAGTTCTTC,CASSRGLYNEQFF,TRBJ2-1,TRBV5-6,NA,NA
TGTGCCACCAGGGGACAGGACTATGGCTACACCTTC,CATRGQDYGYTF,TRBJ1-2,TRBV15,NA,TRBD1
TGCAGCGCCCGGGGGGGCGGGGGTGAGCAGTTCTTC,CSARGGGGEQFF,TRBJ2-1,TRBV29-1,NA,TRBD2
TGTGCCAGCAGTTCAAGCGGGGGGGGCACAGATACGCAGTATTTT,CASSSSGGGTDTQYF,TRBJ2-3,TRBV6-1,NA,TRBD2
TGTGCCAGCAGCCGAGGGGACAGGGTTACCTACGAGCAGTACTTC,CASSRGDRVTYEQYF,TRBJ2-7,TRBV28,few,TRBD1
TGTGCCAGCAAAGCGGGAGGGTCTTACAATGAGCAGTTCTTC,CASKAGGSYNEQFF,TRBJ2-1,TRBV6-1,NA,TRBD2
TGCGCCAGCAGCTTATCGAGAACAGGGGGTATAGCTTTCTTT,CASSLSRTGGIAFF,TRBJ1-1,TRBV5-1,NA,TRBD1
TGTGCCAGCAGTTCTCCGACTAGCGAAACAGATACGCAGTATTTT,CASSSPTSETDTQYF,TRBJ2-3,TRBV6-5,NA,TRBD2
TGTGCCAGTAGTAAAGACGGGACACTTTTTGCAACTAATGAAAAACTGTTTTTT,CASSKDGTLFATNEKLFF,TRBJ1-4,TRBV19,NA,NA
TGTGCCAGCAGCAAAGATGGGACAGGGAGTAACTATGGCTACACCTTC,CASSKDGTGSNYGYTF,TRBJ1-2,TRBV21-1,NA,NA
TGCGCCAGCAGTGAATCAGCAGATACGCAGTATTTT,CASSESADTQYF,TRBJ2-3,TRBV10-1,NA,NA
TGTGCCAGCAGCAACCGGGACAGGGTCACAGATACGCAGTATTTT,CASSNRDRVTDTQYF,TRBJ2-3,TRBV7-8,NA,TRBD1
TGTGCCAGCAGATATCAGGGGCCAGGATACGAGCAGTACTTC,CASRYQGPGYEQYF,TRBJ2-7,TRBV6-5,NA,NA
TGTGCCAGCAGTACAGGGGGGACTGAAGCTTTCTTT,CASSTGGTEAFF,TRBJ1-1,TRBV6-1,few,TRBD1
TGTGCCAGCAGCTTCCGCGACAGGGTTCAATCACCCCTCCACTTT,CASSFRDRVQSPLHF,TRBJ1-6,TRBV5-4,NA,TRBD1